This passage covers 15 T cell receptor beta chains from one sample sequenced in a study of blood T cell repertoires in COVID-19. Assay used: immunoSEQ multiplex PCR; TCRdb lists only in-frame clones, some missing. The table records about 190,000 clones, approximately 84% of them present only once. The sequenced material came from peripheral blood. The receptors stem from a woman older than 75 with acute or convalescent COVID-19.

The gene calls are TRBV27 and TRBJ2-7, with TRBD1 as a possible D gene (6 bases). Germline CDR1 is MNHEY and CDR2 is SMNVEV (reference sequence). CDR3 length equals 14 residues. Deletions cut 2 bases from V and 3 bases from J, with 11 bases between. In nucleotides, the CDR3 is TGTGCCAGCAGTTTAAAAGGGACACACTACGAGCAGTACTTC. Translation gives CASSLKGTHYEQYF.

This chain uses TRBV15 with TRBJ2-7; no clear D. This CDR3 region has 14 residues. The V gene lost 0 bases and the J gene lost 1 base, with 7 bases spanning the gap. Germline V gene lookup returns CDR1 LNHNV and CDR2 YYDKDF (reference sequence). The CDR3 is CATSRDQLSYEQYF. CDR3 nucleotide sequence: TGTGCCACCAGCAGAGATCAGTTATCCTACGAGCAGTACTTC.

The chain combines TRBV7-2 with TRBJ2-7, with a possible D match to TRBD1 (6 bases). Germline loops: CDR1 SGHTA, CDR2 FQGNSA. The CDR3 covers 14 residues. V was trimmed by 1 base and J by 2 bases, leaving 9 bases between them. CDR3 sequence: CASSLGGHPYEQYF. CDR3 in DNA: TGTGCCAGCAGCTTAGGGGGACACCCCTACGAGCAGTACTTC. The full variable domain, its missing parts supplied by reference TRBV7-2 and TRBJ2-7, is GAGVSQSPSNKVTEKGKDVELRCDPISGHTALYWYRQSLGQGLEFLIYFQGNSAPDKSGLPSDRFSAERTGGSVSTLTIQRTQQEDSAVYLCASSLGGHPYEQYFGPGTRLTVT.

The chain combines TRBV5-1 with TRBJ1-3; 7 positions agree with TRBD1. V was pared by 3 bases and J by 4 bases, with 1 base of the junction left unmatched. The CDR3 totals 13 residues. Germline V gives CDR1 SGHRS, CDR2 YFSETQ. In DNA form, the CDR3 reads TGCGCCAGCAGCTCGGACAGGGGAAACACCATATATTTT. This translates into CASSSDRGNTIYF. The full variable domain, rest sourced from reference TRBV5-1 and TRBJ1-3, is KAGVTQTPRYLIKTRGQQVTLSCSPISGHRSVSWYQQTPGQGLQFLFEYFSETQRNKGNFPGRFSGRQFSNSRSEMNVSTLELGDSALYLCASSSDRGNTIYFGEGSWLTVV.

V gene TRBV20-1 combines with J gene TRBJ1-3, with 7 bases identical to TRBD1. Germline V gene lookup returns CDR1 DFQATT and CDR2 SNEGSKA (reference sequence). The CDR3 covers 15 residues. J lost 1 base, V lost 3 bases, and 6 bases had no gene match. The CDR3 sequence is CSASDYRGSGNTIYF. CDR3 bases: TGCAGTGCTAGTGATTACAGGGGTTCTGGAAACACCATATATTTT.

The genes are TRBV28 and TRBJ1-4, with D hard to call. Germline-derived CDR1 and CDR2 are MDHEN and SYDVKM. The CDR3 spans 12 residues. V shed 5 bases and J shed 7 bases, with 8 bases lying between them. The CDR3 DNA sequence: TGTGCCAGCAGTAGCGGATTTGAAAAACTGTTTTTT. Translation: CASSSGFEKLFF. The full variable domain, rest sourced from reference TRBV28 and TRBJ1-4, is DVKVTQSSRYLVKRTGEKVFLECVQDMDHENMFWYRQDPGLGLRLIYFSYDVKMKEKGDIPEGYSVSREKKERFSLILESASTNQTSMYLCASSSGFEKLFFGSGTQLSVL.

This chain links TRBV2 with TRBJ2-3; weak D call: TRBD1 (6 bases). Germline V gene lookup returns CDR1 SNHLY and CDR2 FYNNEI. Trimming pared 7 bases from V and 2 bases from J, leaving 19 bases between. The CDR3 sequence is 16 residues long. The CDR3 spells CASKPGQSVYTDTQYF. The CDR3 nucleotides are TGTGCCAGCAAACCAGGACAGTCTGTGTACACAGATACGCAGTATTTT.

This clone was seen a single time. The chain joins TRBV5-1 to TRBJ2-7, with a tentative D call TRBD1 (5 bases). Germline CDR1 SGHRS, CDR2 YFSETQ. The CDR3 extends over 16 amino acids. V was clipped by 0 bases and J by 1 base, with 14 bases between them. CDR3 DNA: TGCGCCAGCAGCTTGGTTCCAGGGAAAAATTCCTACGAGCAGTACTTC. Translated: CASSLVPGKNSYEQYF.

As to this clone: Different DNA sequences within this sample yield the same CDR3. J is TRBJ1-1 and V is TRBV12-3 or TRBV12-4; D may be TRBD1 (6 bases). With 1 base removed from V and 14 bases from J, the gap between germline ends came to 8 bases. The CDR3 totals 10 residues. CDR3 coding DNA: TGTGCCAGCAGTTTAGACAGGGAATTCTTT. Translated, it gives CASSLDREFF.

This chain joins TRBV5-1 and TRBJ2-7, with 8 bases aligning to TRBD2. Germline V gene data show CDR1 as SGHRS and CDR2 as YFSETQ. The CDR3 is 15 residues long. The V and J ends lost 2 bases and 4 bases, in that order; junction bases with no gene match: 8. The CDR3: CASSLSGRLGYEQYF. For the CDR3, the DNA is TGCGCCAGCAGCTTAAGCGGGAGACTGGGTTACGAGCAGTACTTC.

CDR3 sequence (DNA): TGTGCCAGCTCTCCTCAAACAGGGGACTATGGCTACACCTTC. Encoded protein: CASSPQTGDYGYTF. The genes are TRBV18 and TRBJ1-2, with 7 bases lining up with TRBD1. V trimming: 6 bases; J trimming: 3 bases; junction bases outside the gene matches: 7. The germline gives CDR1 KGHSH, CDR2 LQKENI. This CDR3 is 14 amino acids long.

This clone was seen a few times. The rearrangement joins TRBV9 to TRBJ2-1; unclear D gene. CDR1 and CDR2 from the germline V gene are SGDLS and YYNGEE. V lost 3 bases and J 2 bases, leaving 18 bases between the germline ends. CDR3 size: 17 residues. Here the CDR3 reads CASSARSIGSTYNEQFF. DNA of the CDR3: TGTGCCAGCAGCGCCAGATCTATCGGGTCAACCTACAATGAGCAGTTCTTC. The full variable domain, its missing parts supplied by reference TRBV9 and TRBJ2-1, is DSGVTQTPKHLITATGQRVTLRCSPRSGDLSVYWYQQSLDQGLQFLIQYYNGEERAKGNILERFSAQQFPDLHSELNLSSLELGDSALYFCASSARSIGSTYNEQFFGPGTRLTVL.

The V call is TRBV6-2 or TRBV6-3, the J call TRBJ2-2; D remains unclear. The germline V and J ends were trimmed by 0 bases and 7 bases, with 12 bases remaining between them. The CDR3 length is 15 residues. CDR1 MNHEY and CDR2 SVGEGT come from the germline V gene. The CDR3 spells CASSYSRSPGGELFF. The CDR3 nucleotides are TGTGCCAGCAGTTACTCGCGTTCCCCGGGCGGGGAGCTGTTTTTT.

The chain couples TRBV6-5 to TRBJ2-3; 12 bases line up with TRBD2. The CDR3 spans 15 residues. V was pared by 6 bases and J by 3 bases, with 4 bases of the junction left unmatched. The germline gives CDR1 MNHEY, CDR2 SVGAGI. In nucleotides, the CDR3 is TGTGCCAGCAGGCTAGCGGGAGGGCCGACAGATACGCAGTATTTT. This gives the protein CASRLAGGPTDTQYF.

This sequence joins TRBV9 and TRBJ2-1; 10 bases match TRBD2. Unmatched junction bases numbered 7, after V lost 7 bases and J lost 9 bases. CDR1 SGDLS and CDR2 YYNGEE come from the germline V gene. CDR3 length equals 13 residues. The CDR3 sequence is CASGSGRGAEQFF. The CDR3 coding sequence is TGTGCCAGCGGGAGCGGGAGGGGGGCTGAGCAGTTCTTC.